This TCR beta chain appears in the sequencing data of a study of T cells of healthy individuals. TCRdb passed the 5' RACE reads through MiXCR, listing each CDR3 protein once. The sample has more than 85,000 distinct CDR3 sequences, roughly 15% seen once. The origin of this receptor is a human donor in good health.

The CDR3 is CSLMPIVSTDTQYF. The CDR3 bases are TGCAGCCTTATGCCGATCGTCAGCACAGATACGCAGTATTTT. The V and J genes are TRBV29-1 and TRBJ2-3; no definite D call. V was pared by 8 bases and J by 0 bases, with 15 bases between. Looked up from germline, CDR1 is SQVTM and CDR2 is ANQGSEA. There are 14 residues in the CDR3.